The rows below give T cell receptor beta chains drawn from one sample of a study of PD-1 blockade in classical Hodgkin lymphoma. The assay was immunoSEQ multiplex PCR, and TCRdb's table has in-frame clones only and misses some. The sample yields 25,000 to 35,000 clones, approximately 68% seen once. Here the sequenced sample was peripheral blood mononuclear cells (PBMCs), taken before the fourth cycle of nivolumab. Receptors originate from a human donor with classical Hodgkin lymphoma. Both conserved end residues are part of each CDR3. A D gene is named only where the DNA matches it firmly. Only part of the rows carry a size: once, few, many, or a class if the clone is expanded.

few	TRBV30	TRBJ1-2	-	CAWSGAGPNYGYTF	TGTGCCTGGAGTGGGGCAGGCCCCAACTATGGCTACACCTTC
-	TRBV29-1	TRBJ2-1	-	CSVDEGGQGSYNEQFF	TGCAGCGTCGACGAAGGTGGTCAGGGATCCTACAATGAGCAGTTCTTC
-	TRBV7-7	TRBJ2-2	TRBD2	CASSSHPGLAQTTGELFF	TGTGCTAGCAGCTCCCATCCGGGACTAGCCCAAACCACCGGGGAGCTGTTTTTT
-	TRBV28	TRBJ1-1	-	CASRLQGFYTEAFF	TGTGCCAGCAGACTACAGGGATTTTACACTGAAGCTTTCTTT
-	TRBV9	TRBJ2-3	-	CASSVSSGRHTDTQYF	TGTGCCAGCAGCGTATCGTCTGGGCGTCACACAGATACGCAGTATTTT
-	TRBV30	TRBJ1-6	TRBD1	CAWRGKGQGFSPLHF	TGTGCCTGGAGGGGGAAGGGACAGGGGTTTTCACCCCTCCACTTT
few	TRBV28	TRBJ1-1	-	CASSLSTEAFF	TGTGCCAGCAGTTTGAGCACTGAAGCTTTCTTT
-	TRBV7-9	TRBJ1-1	TRBD1	CASSLQDRATEAFF	TGTGCCAGCAGCTTACAGGACAGGGCCACTGAAGCTTTCTTT
-	TRBV9	TRBJ1-4	-	CASSVLAFPGEKLFF	TGTGCCAGCAGCGTTCTCGCCTTCCCCGGGGAAAAACTGTTTTTT
-	TRBV30	TRBJ1-4	-	CAWGLGGGNEKLFF	TGTGCCTGGGGCCTCGGGGGGGGTAATGAAAAACTGTTTTTT
-	TRBV6-6	TRBJ1-2	-	CASSYGTGSPFYGYTF	TGTGCCAGCAGTTACGGAACAGGGTCGCCTTTCTATGGCTACACCTTC
-	TRBV7-3	TRBJ1-2	TRBD1	CASSPGSTGQGPKGGYGYTF	TGTGCCAGCAGCCCGGGGTCCACGGGACAGGGCCCAAAGGGGGGGTATGGCTACACCTTC
-	TRBV30	TRBJ2-7	-	CAWSYSGVREQYF	TGTGCCTGGAGTTACTCAGGGGTGAGGGAGCAGTACTTC
-	TRBV7-2	TRBJ1-4	-	CASSLGGADEKLFF	TGTGCCAGCAGCCTTGGAGGGGCTGATGAAAAACTGTTTTTT
-	TRBV5-6	TRBJ2-7	TRBD1	CASSDRDSRVESPYEQYF	TGTGCCAGCAGCGATCGGGACAGCCGGGTGGAATCCCCCTACGAGCAGTACTTC
-	TRBV6-5	TRBJ1-5	-	CATKINRDPQPQHF	TGTGCCACGAAAATCAACAGGGATCCCCAGCCCCAGCATTTT
-	TRBV6-5	TRBJ2-7	-	CASRGGHGVGNEQYF	TGTGCCAGCAGAGGAGGGCACGGCGTGGGTAACGAGCAGTACTTC
once	TRBV30	TRBJ2-7	-	CAWSYGSPEQYF	TGTGCCTGGAGTTACGGGAGTCCCGAGCAGTACTTC
few	TRBV4-3	TRBJ1-1	-	CASSQGSVGRQNTEAFF	TGCGCCAGCAGCCAAGGGTCAGTGGGACGACAGAACACTGAAGCTTTCTTT
-	TRBV25-1	TRBJ2-3	TRBD2	CASSGGLAGDTQYF	TGTGCCAGCAGTGGGGGACTAGCGGGAGATACGCAGTATTTT
-	TRBV30	TRBJ1-2	-	CAWQDKTDNYGYTF	TGTGCCTGGCAAGACAAGACGGATAACTATGGCTACACCTTC
-	TRBV7-2	TRBJ1-3	-	CASSSYSTNGNTIYF	TGTGCCAGCAGCTCCTACAGTACTAACGGAAACACCATATATTTT
-	TRBV27	TRBJ2-7	TRBD2	CASSPTSGGFYEQYF	TGTGCCAGCAGCCCGACTAGCGGGGGGTTTTACGAGCAGTACTTC
-	TRBV15	TRBJ2-3	TRBD2	CATSRLMGGRGDTQYF	TGTGCCACCAGCAGACTCATGGGAGGGCGAGGGGATACGCAGTATTTT
-	TRBV7-2	TRBJ2-1	-	CASSFYRARAVEQFF	TGTGCCAGCAGCTTTTACAGGGCGAGGGCGGTTGAGCAGTTCTTC
few	TRBV6-5	TRBJ1-5	-	CASSQGWGNQPQHF	TGTGCCAGCAGTCAGGGTTGGGGCAATCAGCCCCAGCATTTT
once	TRBV29-1	TRBJ2-4	TRBD1	CSVEPVGQGSDIQYF	TGCAGCGTAGAACCGGTGGGACAGGGGAGTGACATTCAGTACTTC
-	TRBV10-3	TRBJ2-7	TRBD1	CAISEAEDRGNEQYF	TGTGCCATCAGTGAGGCAGAGGACAGGGGGAACGAGCAGTACTTC
-	TRBV27	TRBJ2-2	-	CASSPQEGHPTTGELFF	TGTGCCAGCAGTCCCCAGGAGGGACATCCAACCACCGGGGAGCTGTTTTTT
-	TRBV15	TRBJ2-5	-	CATSRDYRDQETQYF	TGTGCCACCAGCAGAGATTACAGGGACCAAGAGACCCAGTACTTC
-	TRBV27	TRBJ1-6	TRBD1	CASSRDRAGYNSPLHF	TGTGCCAGCAGTCGGGACAGGGCGGGCTATAATTCACCCCTCCACTTT
-	TRBV21-1	TRBJ1-1	-	CARHPNTEAFF	TGTGCCCGACACCCAAACACTGAAGCTTTCTTT
-	TRBV6-5	TRBJ1-1	-	CASSYGGPEAFF	TGTGCCAGCAGTTACGGGGGGCCTGAAGCTTTCTTT
few	TRBV6-6	TRBJ1-4	-	CASSTPGPATNEKLFF	TGTGCCAGCAGTACCCCGGGCCCCGCAACTAATGAAAAACTGTTTTTT
-	TRBV11-2	TRBJ2-5	TRBD1	CASSFGTGETQYF	TGTGCCAGCAGCTTTGGGACAGGGGAGACCCAGTACTTC
-	TRBV7-7	TRBJ2-7	-	CASSLFLGESYEQYF	TGTGCTAGCAGCTTATTCCTTGGGGAGTCCTACGAGCAGTACTTC
-	TRBV5-6	TRBJ1-5	-	CASSFQMQINQPQHF	TGTGCCAGCAGCTTTCAAATGCAGATCAATCAGCCCCAGCATTTT
-	TRBV5-1	TRBJ1-1	-	CASSAPFRGQAIEAFF	TGCGCCAGCAGCGCCCCCTTCCGGGGACAAGCGATTGAAGCTTTCTTT
-	TRBV7-9	TRBJ2-7	TRBD1	CASSPLGTGVDYEQYF	TGTGCCAGCAGCCCTCTGGGAACAGGGGTAGACTACGAGCAGTACTTC
-	TRBV7-9	TRBJ1-1	TRBD1	CASSLGQGIAEAFF	TGTGCCAGCAGCTTGGGACAGGGTATCGCTGAAGCTTTCTTT
medium-sized	TRBV27	TRBJ1-2	-	CASSSPGRGDYGYTF	TGTGCCAGCAGTTCGCCCGGTAGGGGGGACTATGGCTACACCTTC
-	TRBV30	TRBJ1-5	-	CAWTGGANQPQHF	TGTGCCTGGACAGGAGGAGCAAATCAGCCCCAGCATTTT
-	TRBV19	TRBJ1-4	-	CASNLRVTNEKLFF	TGTGCCAGTAACCTTCGGGTAACTAATGAAAAACTGTTTTTT
once	TRBV30	TRBJ2-7	-	CAWSPSQGNYEQYF	TGTGCCTGGAGTCCGTCACAGGGAAACTACGAGCAGTACTTC
-	TRBV2	TRBJ2-7	-	CASSDEVYEQYF	TGTGCCAGCAGTGACGAGGTCTACGAGCAGTACTTC
-	TRBV5-6	TRBJ1-2	-	CASSFSSRRDLYGYTF	TGTGCCAGCAGCTTCTCTAGTAGACGAGACCTCTATGGCTACACCTTC
-	TRBV4-3	TRBJ2-4	TRBD1	CASSQDSWTGTLAKNIQYF	TGCGCCAGCAGCCAAGATTCGTGGACAGGGACTCTAGCCAAAAACATTCAGTACTTC
-	TRBV19	TRBJ2-5	TRBD2	CASSSIRTSGRETQYF	TGTGCCAGTAGTTCGATCAGGACTAGCGGGAGAGAGACCCAGTACTTC
-	TRBV20-1	TRBJ1-2	-	CSASSSGGHTF	TGCAGTGCTAGCAGCTCGGGGGGCCACACCTTC
-	TRBV6-5	TRBJ2-6	-	CASSRSVRANVLTF	TGTGCCAGCAGCCGATCCGTAAGGGCCAACGTCCTGACTTTC
-	TRBV4-3	TRBJ2-3	-	CASSQAPGSTDTQYF	TGCGCCAGCAGCCAAGCCCCGGGGAGCACAGATACGCAGTATTTT
-	TRBV18	TRBJ1-1	-	CASLVLKLGGTEAFF	TGTGCCAGTCTCGTCTTAAAGCTGGGAGGAACTGAAGCTTTCTTT
medium-sized	TRBV7-6	TRBJ2-7	-	CASSLGQGMIDEQYF	TGTGCCAGCAGCTTAGGGCAGGGGATGATTGACGAGCAGTACTTC